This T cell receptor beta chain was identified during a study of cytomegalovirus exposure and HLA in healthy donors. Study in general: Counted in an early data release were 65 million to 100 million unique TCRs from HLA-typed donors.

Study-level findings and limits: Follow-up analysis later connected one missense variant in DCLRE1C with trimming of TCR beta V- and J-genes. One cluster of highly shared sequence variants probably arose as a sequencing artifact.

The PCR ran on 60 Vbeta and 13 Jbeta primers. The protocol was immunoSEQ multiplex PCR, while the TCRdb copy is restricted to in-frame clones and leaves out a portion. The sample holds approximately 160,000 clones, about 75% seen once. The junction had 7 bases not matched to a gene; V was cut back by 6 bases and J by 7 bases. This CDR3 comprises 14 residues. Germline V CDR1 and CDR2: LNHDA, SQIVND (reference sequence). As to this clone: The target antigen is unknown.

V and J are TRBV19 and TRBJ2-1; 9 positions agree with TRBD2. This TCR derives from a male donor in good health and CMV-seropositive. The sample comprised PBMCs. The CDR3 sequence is CASRVLAGQNEQFF. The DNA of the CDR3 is TGTGCCAGTAGAGTTCTAGCGGGGCAAAATGAGCAGTTCTTC.